This TCR beta chain was captured in a study of blood T cell repertoires in COVID-19. Background on the study: Some COVID-19 samples were acute and others convalescent; all came from the United States, Italy and Spain. Nucleic acid was either cDNA or gDNA, and it came from T cells, B-cell-depleted T cells, or PBMCs.

Original methodology: Amplification of reference gene primers was used by the study to estimate nucleated cell counts. Some clones are missing from TCRdb's copy, which holds only in-frame ones; the method was immunoSEQ multiplex PCR. V, J and clone size reflect that table, while D and trimming were determined from the DNA. The sample has some 57,000 clones, 70% to 90% seen once. The CDR3 length is 15 residues. CDR1 KGHSH and CDR2 LQKENI come from the germline V gene. The ends were cut back, 5 bases at V and 4 bases at J, with 17 bases in the middle. The chain uses TRBV18 and TRBJ1-1, with a tentative D call TRBD1 (5 bases). This sequence originates from a man between 60 and 70 years old with acute or convalescent COVID-19. The source material was peripheral blood. DNA for the CDR3: TGTGCCAGCTCAGATAGGAGGGGCCGAAGCACTGAAGCTTTCTTT. Translated: CASSDRRGRSTEAFF.